Shown below are 17 T cell receptor beta chains from a single sample sequenced in a study of blood T cell repertoires in COVID-19. Profiling relied on immunoSEQ multiplex PCR, and the TCRdb table lists in-frame clones only, not all of them. The sample lists around 140,000 clones; approximately 87% were seen once. Sample: peripheral blood. The source is a man aged 65-85 years with active COVID-19.

The chain links TRBV20-1 to TRBJ2-3, with D perhaps TRBD2 (5 bases). Between the trimmed V and J ends, which lost 5 bases and 5 bases, there was a span of 8 bases. The CDR3 runs to 11 residues. The germline V gene encodes CDR1 DFQATT and CDR2 SNEGSKA (reference sequence). The CDR3 region has the DNA TGCAGTGCTCAACGGGGAGATACGCAGTATTTT. It yields the protein CSAQRGDTQYF.

The chain recombines TRBV7-6 with TRBJ2-3, with 8 nucleotides matching TRBD1. The CDR3 has 17 residues. Germline loops: CDR1 SGHVS, CDR2 FNYEAQ. The V segment lost 1 base and the J segment 2 bases; nucleotides outside the gene matches: 8. Here the CDR3 reads CASSLVPDREDTDTQYF. In DNA form, the CDR3 reads TGTGCCAGCAGCTTAGTCCCGGACAGGGAGGACACAGATACGCAGTATTTT.

The chain is built from TRBV14 and TRBJ1-2, with TRBD1 as a possible D gene (5 bases). This CDR3 is 15 amino acids long. The V and J ends lost 1 base and 0 bases respectively, with 9 bases between them. Germline values: CDR1 SGHDN, CDR2 FVKESK. CDR3 coding DNA: TGTGCCAGCAGCCAAGTGGGGGGGGCTAACTATGGCTACACCTTC. It yields the protein CASSQVGGANYGYTF.

The chain couples TRBV10-3 to TRBJ2-7; 7 nucleotides agree with TRBD1. With 6 bases clipped from V and 1 base from J, the junction kept 9 bases outside the gene matches. The CDR3 totals 15 residues. Per germline, CDR1 ENHRY and CDR2 SYGVKD. The DNA of the CDR3 is TGTGCCATCAGACCCGACAGGGTGCCTTCCTACGAGCAGTACTTC. This gives the protein CAIRPDRVPSYEQYF.

The rearrangement joins TRBV3-1 (or the pseudogene TRBV3-2) to TRBJ2-7, with a tentative D call TRBD2 (5 bases). CDR3 length: 15 residues. CDR1 and CDR2 (germline): LGHDT, YNNKEL (reference sequence). V was clipped by 0 bases and J by 6 bases, with 15 bases between them. In nucleotides, the CDR3 is TGTGCCAGCAGCCAAGAGGGGATGGGCCGGGGCGAGCAGTACTTC. This translates into CASSQEGMGRGEQYF.

The rearrangement links TRBV15 to TRBJ2-3, with D possibly matching TRBD2 (5 bases). This CDR3 region has 16 residues. V lost 0 bases, J lost 2 bases, and 12 bases lay in between. Looked up from germline, CDR1 is LNHNV and CDR2 is YYDKDF (reference sequence). The CDR3 spells CATSRDYSGTTDTQYF. The CDR3 bases are TGTGCCACCAGCAGAGATTACAGCGGAACCACAGATACGCAGTATTTT.

There are a few counts of this clone. The chain is built from TRBV2 and TRBJ1-5; 8 nucleotides line up with TRBD1. The V segment lost 1 base and the J segment 4 bases; nucleotides outside the gene matches: 0. This CDR3 spans 14 amino acids. Germline CDR1 reads SNHLY; CDR2 reads FYNNEI. The CDR3 reads CASSEDRGNQPQHF. The CDR3 coding sequence is TGTGCCAGCAGTGAAGACAGGGGGAATCAGCCCCAGCATTTT.

In its sample, this clone was seen once. This sequence joins TRBV30 and TRBJ2-3, with a weak D call TRBD2 (6 bases). The CDR3 contains 15 residues. Trimming cost V 4 bases and J 2 bases, with 16 bases left between them. Germline assignment: CDR1 GTSNPN and CDR2 SVGIG (reference sequence). CDR3 region: CAWTPGLKATDTQYF. CDR3 DNA: TGTGCCTGGACTCCCGGACTAAAAGCCACAGATACGCAGTATTTT.

The CDR3, as DNA: TGTGCCTGGAGTCCTAGGAGCCGACAGGAGACCCAGTACTTC. This translates into CAWSPRSRQETQYF. J is TRBJ2-5 and V is TRBV30, with D possibly matching TRBD1 (5 bases). The germline CDR1 and CDR2 sequences are GTSNPN and SVGIG (reference sequence). This CDR3 spans 14 amino acids. V dropped 2 bases and J dropped 5 bases, with 15 bases sitting between them. The full variable domain, completed using reference TRBV30 and TRBJ2-5, is SQTIHQWPATLVQPVGSPLSLECTVEGTSNPNLYWYRQAAGRGLQLLFYSVGIGQISSEVPQNLSASRPQDRQFILSSKKLLLSDSGFYLCAWSPRSRQETQYFGPGTRLLVL.

This chain joins TRBV19 and TRBJ1-1; tentative D call: TRBD1 (5 bases). The CDR3 is made up of 16 amino acids. The germline CDR1 and CDR2 sequences are LNHDA and SQIVND (reference sequence). Trimming took off 6 bases at V and 0 bases at J, with 17 bases between the two ends. This chain's CDR3 is CASRKGVRDLNTEAFF. The CDR3 bases are TGTGCCAGTAGAAAAGGGGTCCGAGACCTGAACACTGAAGCTTTCTTT.

The chain combines TRBV28 with TRBJ2-1; the match to TRBD2 covers 10 bases. Per germline, CDR1 MDHEN and CDR2 SYDVKM. Unmatched junction bases numbered 2, after V lost 2 bases and J lost 7 bases. The CDR3 has 14 residues. This CDR3 is CASSLTSGANEQFF. In DNA, the CDR3 is TGTGCCAGCAGTTTAACTAGCGGGGCTAATGAGCAGTTCTTC.

This clone was observed once. The chain has TRBV2 and TRBJ2-5; tentative D call: TRBD1 (5 bases). The CDR3 is 13 residues long. Germline lookup yields CDR1 SNHLY and CDR2 FYNNEI. Between the trimmed V and J ends, which lost 8 bases and 2 bases, there was a span of 12 bases. The CDR3, as DNA: TGTGCCAGCGAGAGACAGCTTCAAGAGACCCAGTACTTC. Translated, it gives CASERQLQETQYF.

V and J are TRBV9 and TRBJ1-1; TRBD1 might be the D (6 bases). Germline V gives CDR1 SGDLS, CDR2 YYNGEE. V was clipped by 2 bases and J by 4 bases, with 12 bases between them. There are 14 residues in the CDR3. The CDR3 region is CASSVYREGTEAFF. As DNA, the CDR3 is TGTGCCAGCAGCGTGTACAGGGAGGGCACTGAAGCTTTCTTT.

The chain recombines TRBV3-1 (or the pseudogene TRBV3-2) with TRBJ2-4, with D perhaps TRBD1 (6 bases). The CDR3 is 13 amino acids. Trimming pared 1 base from V and 9 bases from J, leaving 10 bases between. From germline, CDR1 is LGHDT and CDR2 YNNKEL (reference sequence). CDR3 nucleotide sequence: TGTGCCAGCAGCCAAGCAGGGGTTGGCATTCAGTACTTC. This codes for CASSQAGVGIQYF.

This sequence joins TRBV3-1 (or the pseudogene TRBV3-2) and TRBJ2-4, with D maybe TRBD2 (6 bases). The germline V gene encodes CDR1 LGHDT and CDR2 YNNKEL (reference sequence). Trimming left V 3 bases short and J 8 bases short, with 17 bases between. The CDR3 is 15 residues long. The CDR3 sequence is CASSQRGPGIDIQYF. The CDR3 coding sequence is TGTGCCAGCAGCCAGCGGGGTCCGGGTATAGACATTCAGTACTTC.

This rearrangement joins TRBV9 to TRBJ1-6, with D unresolved. The CDR3 has 18 amino acids. The ends were cut back, 0 bases at V and 8 bases at J, with 21 bases in the middle. Germline CDR1 is SGDLS and CDR2 is YYNGEE. CDR3 sequence reads: CASSVAYPGSPWDSPLHF. The CDR3, as DNA: TGTGCCAGCAGCGTAGCTTATCCGGGATCCCCTTGGGATTCACCCCTCCACTTT. The full variable domain, completed using reference TRBV9 and TRBJ1-6, is DSGVTQTPKHLITATGQRVTLRCSPRSGDLSVYWYQQSLDQGLQFLIQYYNGEERAKGNILERFSAQQFPDLHSELNLSSLELGDSALYFCASSVAYPGSPWDSPLHFGNGTRLTVT.

V is TRBV19 and J is TRBJ2-1; TRBD2 matches 9 bases. CDR3 length: 15 amino acids. J lost 6 bases, V lost 5 bases, and 8 bases had no gene match. CDR1 and CDR2 from the germline V gene are LNHDA and SQIVND (reference sequence). The CDR3 DNA is TGTGCCAGTAGTGGTGGGACTAGCCCTCTCAATGAGCAGTTCTTC. Its translation: CASSGGTSPLNEQFF.